These T cell receptor beta chains were read from a single sample in a study of naive and memory T cell subsets. TCRdb reanalysed the UMI-ligation and nested PCR reads using MiXCR and keeps one entry per CDR3 protein. Of over 20,000 distinct CDR3 sequences detected, around 5.3% appear once; the ten largest clones hold 7% to 8%. The sequencing input was blood. The receptor set was obtained from an adult in good health. CDR3s include the opening cysteine and the closing phenylalanine or tryptophan. Each record gives: V gene, J gene, D gene, clone size, CDR3 DNA, CDR3 protein. D genes are given only for firm matches. For some rows the clone size is stated as once, few or many, or as a class when expanded; others skip it.

V: TRBV5-6; J: TRBJ2-1; D: TRBD1; size: few; DNA: TGTGCCAGCAGCGTCCGGGACAGGGGTCCCGGGGAGCAGTTCTTC; CDR3: CASSVRDRGPGEQFF
V: TRBV29-1; J: TRBJ2-3; D: -; size: medium-sized; DNA: TGCAGCGTTGAAGACGGGGGGCCTACCCTCACAGATACGCAGTATTTT; CDR3: CSVEDGGPTLTDTQYF
V: TRBV5-6; J: TRBJ2-7; D: -; size: many; DNA: TGTGCCAGCAGCACAGGGTCGGGCTACGAGCAGTACTTC; CDR3: CASSTGSGYEQYF
V: TRBV5-4; J: TRBJ1-4; D: -; size: few; DNA: TGTGCCAGCAGCTGGACCGACGCAACTAATGAAAAACTGTTTTTT; CDR3: CASSWTDATNEKLFF
V: TRBV10-3; J: TRBJ2-1; D: TRBD2; size: many; DNA: TGTGCCATCAGTGAAACTAGCGGGGTCTACAATGAGCAGTTCTTC; CDR3: CAISETSGVYNEQFF
V: TRBV9; J: TRBJ2-7; D: -; size: many; DNA: TGTGCCAGCAGCGTATCGGCCGGGACCCAATACGAGCAGTACTTC; CDR3: CASSVSAGTQYEQYF
V: TRBV20-1; J: TRBJ2-1; D: TRBD2; size: many; DNA: TGCAGTGGGGCCAGGACTAGCTTCAATGAGCAGTTCTTC; CDR3: CSGARTSFNEQFF
V: TRBV20-1; J: TRBJ2-1; D: TRBD1; size: few; DNA: TGCAGGACGACAGGGTCCTACAATGAGCAGTTCTTC; CDR3: CRTTGSYNEQFF
V: TRBV12-3/TRBV12-4; J: TRBJ2-7; D: -; size: many; DNA: TGTGCCAGCAGTTTAGCGCCGGGACAGCAGTACTTC; CDR3: CASSLAPGQQYF
V: TRBV12-3/TRBV12-4; J: TRBJ2-5; D: TRBD1; size: many; DNA: TGTGCCAGCAGTTGGGGGACAGGGGTCGAGACCCAGTACTTC; CDR3: CASSWGTGVETQYF
V: TRBV29-1; J: TRBJ2-1; D: -; size: many; DNA: TGCAGCGTTGTATTAGGACCCTCGTACAATGAGCAGTTCTTC; CDR3: CSVVLGPSYNEQFF
V: TRBV20-1; J: TRBJ1-2; D: -; size: many; DNA: TGCAGTGCTAGAGTTCCTGCGGGCTACACCTTC; CDR3: CSARVPAGYTF
V: TRBV10-2; J: TRBJ1-2; D: -; size: many; DNA: TGCGCCAGCAGTGAGTCGGCTGAATCCTATGGCTACACCTTC; CDR3: CASSESAESYGYTF
V: TRBV20-1; J: TRBJ2-3; D: TRBD2; size: many; DNA: TGCAGTGCTAGCGGGAGGGATGGCACAGATACGCAGTATTTT; CDR3: CSASGRDGTDTQYF
V: TRBV7-9; J: TRBJ2-4; D: -; size: many; DNA: TGTGCCAGCAGCCTTTCCTCCGTAGCCAAAAACATTCAGTACTTC; CDR3: CASSLSSVAKNIQYF
V: TRBV7-9; J: TRBJ1-1; D: -; size: many; DNA: TGTGCCAGCAGCCCATCACAGTGGGTAGGGGAAGCTTTCTTT; CDR3: CASSPSQWVGEAFF
V: TRBV4-2; J: TRBJ1-2; D: -; size: many; DNA: TGTGCCAGCAGCCTGACAGAACCCTCGGGCTACACCTTC; CDR3: CASSLTEPSGYTF
V: TRBV28; J: TRBJ2-1; D: TRBD2; size: few; DNA: TGTGCCAGCAGCCAGCTGGGACTAGCGGACTACAATGAGCAGTTCTTC; CDR3: CASSQLGLADYNEQFF
V: TRBV7-2; J: TRBJ1-4; D: -; size: many; DNA: TGTGCCAGCAGCTCGCGACAGCCACCTAATGAAAAACTGTTTTTT; CDR3: CASSSRQPPNEKLFF
V: TRBV20-1; J: TRBJ2-7; D: TRBD2; size: medium-sized; DNA: TGCAGTGCCAACCAGCGGGAGGGCTACGAGCAGTACTTC; CDR3: CSANQREGYEQYF
V: TRBV20-1; J: TRBJ2-7; D: TRBD1; size: medium-sized; DNA: TGCAGTGCTAGAGAACCGGGACAGGATTCCACAGCCTCTGCCGAGCAGTACTTC; CDR3: CSAREPGQDSTASAEQYF
V: TRBV5-4; J: TRBJ1-5; D: -; size: many; DNA: TGTGCCAGCAGCTTGTTCGGGAGCAATCAGCCCCAGCATTTT; CDR3: CASSLFGSNQPQHF
V: TRBV10-3; J: TRBJ1-2; D: TRBD1; size: many; DNA: TGTGCCATCAGTGAGTCGATAGGCACACAGGGGGCGCGTTATGGCTACACCTTC; CDR3: CAISESIGTQGARYGYTF
V: TRBV30; J: TRBJ2-7; D: -; size: -; DNA: TGTGCCTGGAGTGCCGGGAACTACGAGCAGTACTTC; CDR3: CAWSAGNYEQYF
V: TRBV29-1; J: TRBJ2-7; D: -; size: many; DNA: TGCAGCGTTGAAGATCGTCTTCACGAGCAGTACTTC; CDR3: CSVEDRLHEQYF
V: TRBV9; J: TRBJ2-6; D: TRBD1; size: many; DNA: TGTGCCAGCAGCGCTCAGGGGGCTGGGGCCAACGTCCTGACTTTC; CDR3: CASSAQGAGANVLTF
V: TRBV5-1; J: TRBJ1-4; D: -; size: few; DNA: TGCGCCAGCAGCTTGCGGGGGGCAACCGGGACTGGATATGAAAAACTGTTTTTT; CDR3: CASSLRGATGTGYEKLFF
V: TRBV18; J: TRBJ2-3; D: TRBD2; size: many; DNA: TGTGCCAGCTCACCAAGTAGCGGGTCTGGCACAGATACGCAGTATTTT; CDR3: CASSPSSGSGTDTQYF
V: TRBV29-1; J: TRBJ2-7; D: -; size: medium-sized; DNA: TGCAGCGTTTGGAGGGGCGAGCAGTACTTC; CDR3: CSVWRGEQYF
V: TRBV29-1; J: TRBJ2-7; D: TRBD1; size: many; DNA: TGCAGCGTGTTGACAGGGGGCCTAGGGGAGCAGTACTTC; CDR3: CSVLTGGLGEQYF
V: TRBV6-5; J: TRBJ2-6; D: -; size: medium-sized; DNA: TGTGCCAGCAGGCGTGACAGCTCTGGGGCCAACGTCCTGACTTTC; CDR3: CASRRDSSGANVLTF
V: TRBV28; J: TRBJ2-5; D: TRBD2; size: many; DNA: TGTGCCAGCAGTCAAGGGACTAGCGGGACTATGGGGGACACAGAGACCCAGTACTTC; CDR3: CASSQGTSGTMGDTETQYF
V: TRBV29-1; J: TRBJ1-4; D: -; size: many; DNA: TGCAGCGTTGAGATAGGGGCGGGTAATGAAAAACTGTTTTTT; CDR3: CSVEIGAGNEKLFF
V: TRBV7-3; J: TRBJ1-1; D: -; size: medium-sized; DNA: TGTGCCAGCCGCTGGGGGGTGAACACTGAAGCTTTCTTT; CDR3: CASRWGVNTEAFF
V: TRBV7-9; J: TRBJ2-6; D: -; size: few; DNA: TGTGCCAGCAGCTCCCCGGGAACACACTTTGACGGGGCCAACGTCCTGACTTTC; CDR3: CASSSPGTHFDGANVLTF
V: TRBV7-2; J: TRBJ2-3; D: TRBD2; size: many; DNA: TGTGCCAGCAGCTATTATCCCCCTACTAGCGCCAGCACAGATACGCAGTATTTT; CDR3: CASSYYPPTSASTDTQYF
V: TRBV14; J: TRBJ1-6; D: -; size: few; DNA: TGTGCCAGCAGCCAAGACGTATCACCCCTCCACTTT; CDR3: CASSQDVSPLHF
V: TRBV7-9; J: TRBJ1-2; D: -; size: many; DNA: TGTGCCAGCAGCATACAGGGAGGTGGCTACACCTTC; CDR3: CASSIQGGGYTF
V: TRBV7-8; J: TRBJ1-6; D: TRBD1; size: many; DNA: TGTGCCAGCAGCTCCTCCGGGACAGGGGACCCCGTGGGTTCACCCCTCCACTTT; CDR3: CASSSSGTGDPVGSPLHF
V: TRBV19; J: TRBJ1-1; D: TRBD1; size: many; DNA: TGTGCCAGTATTCAAGACAGGGCGGGTAAAGCTTTCTTT; CDR3: CASIQDRAGKAFF
V: TRBV5-1; J: TRBJ2-5; D: -; size: many; DNA: TGCGCCAGCAGCGTGGACTCGGCCCAAGAGACCCAGTACTTC; CDR3: CASSVDSAQETQYF
V: TRBV10-3; J: TRBJ2-7; D: TRBD1; size: many; DNA: TGTGCCATCAGTGAGTACAGGGGGTACGACGAGCAGTACTTC; CDR3: CAISEYRGYDEQYF
V: TRBV6-2/TRBV6-3; J: TRBJ2-7; D: TRBD2; size: few; DNA: TGTGCCAGCGGGTTAGCGGGAGGACCTACCTACGAGCAGTACTTC; CDR3: CASGLAGGPTYEQYF
V: TRBV7-9; J: TRBJ1-1; D: TRBD1; size: many; DNA: TGTGCCAGCAGCTCCTGGACAGGGAACACTGAAGCTTTCTTT; CDR3: CASSSWTGNTEAFF
V: TRBV7-2; J: TRBJ2-1; D: -; size: many; DNA: TGTGCCAGCAGCTTAGGGGCGGACGGAGTCTACAATGAGCAGTTCTTC; CDR3: CASSLGADGVYNEQFF
V: TRBV6-2/TRBV6-3; J: TRBJ2-7; D: TRBD2; size: many; DNA: TGTGCCAGCAGTTATCGAGCCAGCGGGAGGGCTAACGAGCAGTACTTC; CDR3: CASSYRASGRANEQYF
V: TRBV19; J: TRBJ2-6; D: TRBD1; size: medium-sized; DNA: TGTGCCAGTAGCTTCGGGGACAGTGGGCTCTCTGGGGCCAACGTCCTGACTTTC; CDR3: CASSFGDSGLSGANVLTF
V: TRBV29-1; J: TRBJ2-2; D: -; size: once; DNA: TGCAGCGTTAGAAGTGGGGATCGGTCGCTGCTTTTT; CDR3: CSVRSGDRSLLF
V: TRBV11-2; J: TRBJ2-1; D: TRBD2; size: many; DNA: TGTGCCAGCAGCACGGGACTAGCGGGAGACAATGAGCAGTTCTTC; CDR3: CASSTGLAGDNEQFF
V: TRBV28; J: TRBJ2-2; D: -; size: few; DNA: TGTGCCAGCAGCCCCGAGGGAGTGTTTCGTTATAGGCTGTTTTTT; CDR3: CASSPEGVFRYRLFF
V: TRBV28; J: TRBJ2-1; D: TRBD2; size: -; DNA: TGTGCCAGCAGTTTCGAGCGGGAGGGTCGTGAGAATGAGCAGTTCTTC; CDR3: CASSFEREGRENEQFF
V: TRBV20-1; J: TRBJ2-3; D: -; size: many; DNA: TGCAGTGCTAGGCCCAGGGGAGGGACGTTGTATTTT; CDR3: CSARPRGGTLYF
V: TRBV14; J: TRBJ2-1; D: -; size: many; DNA: TGTGCCAGCAGCCAGAAAACCCGCTTAAATGAGCAGTTCTTC; CDR3: CASSQKTRLNEQFF
V: TRBV12-3/TRBV12-4; J: TRBJ2-5; D: TRBD2; size: few; DNA: TGTGCCAGCAGTTTAAGGGACGGTAGGAGCGGGAGGGCCTCGGAGACCCAGTACTTC; CDR3: CASSLRDGRSGRASETQYF
V: TRBV14; J: TRBJ2-2; D: -; size: -; DNA: TGTGCCAGCAGCGCCCGGATGAACACCGGGGAGCTGTTTTTT; CDR3: CASSARMNTGELFF
V: TRBV29-1; J: TRBJ1-4; D: TRBD1; size: many; DNA: TGCAGCGTTGCTGGGACAGGGCCTGAAAAACTGTTTTTT; CDR3: CSVAGTGPEKLFF
V: TRBV11-3; J: TRBJ2-1; D: -; size: many; DNA: TGTGCCAGCCCCACGGGGGGCCCTTGGTGGTGGAGTGAGCAGTTCTTC; CDR3: CASPTGGPWWWSEQFF
V: TRBV25-1; J: TRBJ2-7; D: -; size: few; DNA: TGTGCCAGTGAAAGCTCCTACGAGCAGTACTTC; CDR3: CASESSYEQYF
V: TRBV6-2/TRBV6-3; J: TRBJ2-4; D: -; size: many; DNA: TGTGCCAGCAGTGCGGATTTTTTAGCCAAAAACATTCAGTACTTC; CDR3: CASSADFLAKNIQYF